A single sample is the source of the 30 T cell receptor beta chains below, sequenced in a study of T cells after yellow fever vaccination (dated by TCRdb to the late 2010s). This specimen's treatment or condition label, interpreted: live attenuated yellow fever vaccine strain. Library generation was performed with 5' RACE. The sequencer was an Illumina HiSeq 2500. TCRdb cleaned the public reads at Q25 with fastp, built clones with MiXCR and kept in-frame beta chains. For every CDR3 protein sequence, its rows merge into one entry that carries the most common genes and DNA. The sample records some 52,000 distinct CDR3 sequences, 5% to 8.5% of which are singletons. The top ten hold 20% to 25% of the sample. Sample: CD8+ T cells not binding an NS4B(214-222) dextramer, sorted from PBMCs, taken 45 days after the first yellow fever vaccination. The sample's cell subset or site label, decoded: NS4B epitope dextramer-negative CD8 T cells. Receptor source: a man between 18 and 29 years old who received the YFV17D yellow fever vaccine.

This clonotype was detected only a few times. The chain recombines TRBV29-1 with TRBJ1-2, with D perhaps matching TRBD1 (5 bases). This CDR3 has 18 amino acids. The germline CDR1 and CDR2 sequences are SQVTM and ANQGSEA. Trimming shortened V by 0 bases and J by 8 bases, and 28 bases separated the two germline ends. The CDR3 DNA sequence: TGCAGCGTTGAAGATCTCGGGGCAGGAGGAGATCGTCCGCGAGGCTACACCTTC. Encoded protein: CSVEDLGAGGDRPRGYTF.

Many counts were recorded for this clonotype. CDR3 DNA sequence: TGTGCCAGCAGCGCCCGCGGGGGGCTCACAGATACGCAGTATTTT. This translates into CASSARGGLTDTQYF. The chain carries TRBV11-2 and TRBJ2-3; TRBD2 matches 8 bases. The J segment lost 2 bases and the V segment lost 5 bases, leaving 6 bases of the junction unmatched. The CDR3 totals 15 residues. CDR1 is SGHAT, CDR2 FQNNGV, per germline. Full variable domain (missing parts from reference TRBV11-2 and TRBJ2-3): EAGVAQSPRYKIIEKRQSVAFWCNPISGHATLYWYQQILGQGPKLLIQFQNNGVVDDSQLPKDRFSAERLKGVDSTLKIQPAKLEDSAVYLCASSARGGLTDTQYFGPGTRLTVL.

This clonotype showed up just a few times. The gene calls are TRBV20-1 and TRBJ1-6; the match to TRBD1 covers 7 bases. CDR1 is DFQATT and CDR2 is SNEGSKA in the germline V gene (reference sequence). V lost 2 bases and J lost 3; bases outside the gene matches: 7. There are 16 residues in the CDR3. CDR3 amino acids: CSARRTGEFYNSPLHF. The CDR3 coding sequence is TGCAGTGCTAGACGTACAGGGGAATTCTATAATTCACCCCTCCACTTT.

This clonotype was seen ten or more times. The CDR3, as DNA: TGTGCCAGCAGCTTATACAGGAACTACGAGCAGTACTTC. It translates to CASSLYRNYEQYF. The V call is TRBV7-3, the J call TRBJ2-7, with D perhaps matching TRBD1 (5 bases). The CDR3 is 13 residues long. CDR1 is SGHTA and CDR2 is FQGTGA in the germline V gene. Trimming removed 2 bases from V and 3 bases from J, with 8 bases in between.

This clonotype was picked up many times. The chain joins TRBV30 to TRBJ1-2; no clear D. CDR1 and CDR2 (germline): GTSNPN, SVGIG (reference sequence). The germline V and J ends were trimmed by 3 bases and 2 bases, with 10 bases remaining between them. This CDR3 is built from 13 residues. The CDR3 DNA follows: TGTGCCTGGAGCAGGTTGTCGAACTATGGCTACACCTTC. Protein sequence: CAWSRLSNYGYTF.

This clonotype was detected many times. The chain couples TRBV29-1 to TRBJ2-1; 10 nucleotides line up with TRBD2. This CDR3 contains 17 residues. Trimming cost V 4 bases and J 4 bases; bases outside gene matches: 13. From germline, CDR1 is SQVTM and CDR2 ANQGSEA. The DNA of the CDR3 is TGCAGCGTTGGATGGTCTAGCGGGGGTTCTCTTTACAATGAGCAGTTCTTC. Translation: CSVGWSSGGSLYNEQFF.

The chain joins TRBV27 to TRBJ2-1; maybe TRBD1 (6 bases). V was pared by 4 bases and J by 9 bases, with 10 bases between. The CDR3 extends over 12 amino acids. CDR1 MNHEY and CDR2 SMNVEV come from the germline V gene (reference sequence). The chain's CDR3 is CASSSQGSEQFF. The CDR3 DNA is TGTGCCAGCAGTTCCCAGGGGAGTGAGCAGTTCTTC.

This clonotype was picked up many times. The V gene is TRBV29-1, the J gene TRBJ1-3, with TRBD1 matching over 9 bases. The V gene end was trimmed by 7 bases and the J gene end by 4 bases; junction bases not matched to a gene: 11. Germline V gene sequence: CDR1 SQVTM, CDR2 ANQGSEA. This CDR3 has 15 residues. CDR3 sequence reads: CSAWGQGRSGNTIYF. In DNA form, the CDR3 reads TGCAGCGCTTGGGGACAGGGCCGATCGGGAAACACCATATATTTT.

This clonotype was counted many times. V and J are TRBV28 and TRBJ2-3; 9 bases are shared with TRBD2. CDR1 MDHEN and CDR2 SYDVKM come from the germline V gene. The CDR3 is 17 residues long. Germline trimming cut 2 bases from V and 0 bases from J; bases unmatched to any gene: 6. The CDR3 DNA follows: TGTGCCAGCAGTTTAAGTAGCGGGGGCCCTAGCACAGATACGCAGTATTTT. Amino acids: CASSLSSGGPSTDTQYF.

Here the CDR3 DNA reads TGTGCCAGCAGACAGGGGAACACTGAAGCTTTCTTT. Its protein product is CASRQGNTEAFF. This chain joins TRBV6-1 and TRBJ1-1; TRBD1 might be the D (6 bases). This CDR3 region has 12 residues. The germline V gene has CDR1 MNHNS and CDR2 SASEGT. V gave up 6 bases and J gave up 1 base, with 6 bases separating them.

In this sample, this clonotype turned up many times. V and J are TRBV24-1 and TRBJ2-2; D uncertain. Germline V gene data show CDR1 as KGHDR and CDR2 as SFDVKD. Between the trimmed V and J ends, which lost 6 bases and 1 base, there was a span of 5 bases. The CDR3 has 13 residues. CDR3 in amino acids: CATSPENTGELFF. The CDR3 DNA reads TGTGCCACCAGTCCGGAGAACACCGGGGAGCTGTTTTTT.

This chain uses TRBV25-1 with TRBJ2-7; no clear D gene. V lost 1 base, J lost 3 bases, and 10 bases lay in between. Germline V lookup: CDR1 MGHDK, CDR2 SYGVNS. This CDR3 has 14 amino acids. CDR3 sequence reads: CASSESPGSYEQYF. CDR3 nucleotide sequence: TGTGCCAGCAGTGAATCCCCCGGCAGCTACGAGCAGTACTTC.

The chain is built from TRBV11-2 and TRBJ2-3; maybe TRBD2 (6 bases). Germline V CDR1 and CDR2: SGHAT, FQNNGV. V was trimmed by 5 bases and J by 2 bases, leaving 20 bases between them. This CDR3 is 17 amino acids long. In nucleotides, the CDR3 is TGTGCCAGCAGCCGAGACCAACTAGCCGACTACACAGATACGCAGTATTTT. This translates into CASSRDQLADYTDTQYF.

This clonotype was seen more than once but under ten times. The chain has TRBV7-6 and TRBJ1-3; tentative D call: TRBD1 (6 bases). Germline V gene lookup returns CDR1 SGHVS and CDR2 FNYEAQ. This CDR3 region has 15 residues. V lost 3 bases and J lost 3, with 12 bases in between. CDR3 in DNA: TGTGCCAGCAGCTTTGGCCAGGGGTATGGAAACACCATATATTTT. This sequence encodes CASSFGQGYGNTIYF.

This clonotype was seen a handful of times. This rearrangement joins TRBV5-4 to TRBJ2-4; 11 nucleotides match TRBD1. Trimming at V came to 2 bases and at J to 8 bases, leaving 3 bases not matched to a gene. The CDR3 covers 14 residues. CDR1 and CDR2 from the germline V gene are SGHNT and YYREEE (reference sequence). The CDR3 bases are TGTGCCAGCAGCTTTGGGACAGGGGGAGACATTCAGTACTTC. Protein: CASSFGTGGDIQYF.

On this clonotype: Possible read error: a much larger clone is one base away. The chain couples TRBV20-1 to TRBJ1-2, with D possibly being TRBD1 (6 bases). Trimming cost V 4 bases and J 2 bases, with 17 bases left between them. This CDR3 region has 15 residues. The germline V gene has CDR1 DFQATT and CDR2 SNEGSKA (reference sequence). CDR3 residues: CSAKDSAQGNYGYTF. The CDR3 DNA sequence: TGCAGTGCTAAAGATTCGGCCCAGGGGAACTATGGCTACACCTTC.

This clonotype was picked up many times. The J gene is TRBJ2-1, the V gene TRBV7-6; 7 bases line up with TRBD1. The J segment lost 2 bases and the V segment lost 3 bases, leaving 4 bases of the junction unmatched. This CDR3 has 15 amino acids. In germline, CDR1 is SGHVS, CDR2 FNYEAQ. This CDR3 is CASSLAGTAYNEQFF. CDR3 DNA: TGTGCCAGCAGCTTGGCCGGGACAGCCTACAATGAGCAGTTCTTC.

Regarding this clonotype: This clone may be a read error of a much larger clone one base away. This sequence joins TRBV27 and TRBJ2-3; D not resolved. CDR3 length: 13 amino acids. With 5 bases removed from V and 9 bases from J, the gap between germline ends came to 15 bases. Germline CDR1 is MNHEY and CDR2 is SMNVEV (reference sequence). CDR3 nucleotides: TGTGCCAGCAGTCCAATGGACGCGTCGACGCAGTATTTT. Protein sequence: CASSPMDASTQYF.

This clonotype came up many times. The rearrangement joins TRBV4-2 to TRBJ1-2; 7 nucleotides agree with TRBD1. Per the germline V gene, CDR1 is LGHNA and CDR2 is YNFKEQ. V shed 4 bases, J shed 6 bases, and the junction held 11 bases outside the gene matches. This CDR3 is built from 15 residues. The CDR3: CASSPPAEGAHGYTF. The CDR3, as DNA: TGTGCCAGCAGCCCCCCAGCCGAGGGGGCGCATGGCTACACCTTC.

This clonotype came up a few times. This sequence joins TRBV6-1 and TRBJ2-5; D unresolved. CDR3 length: 15 amino acids. The V and J ends lost 6 bases and 4 bases respectively, with 18 bases between them. Germline loops: CDR1 MNHNS, CDR2 SASEGT. DNA for the CDR3: TGTGCCAGCAGAAGACGTACAGTCGGACCAGAGACCCAGTACTTC. Residues: CASRRRTVGPETQYF.

A remark on this clonotype: This clone may be a read error of a much larger clone one base away. V usage is TRBV2 and J usage is TRBJ2-5, with D hard to call. The CDR3 runs 16 residues. Germline CDR1 is SNHLY and CDR2 is FYNNEI. V was shortened by 2 bases and J by 5 bases, with 18 bases between the two germline ends. The CDR3 bases are TGTGCCAGCAGTGAATGGGCGGTCAGATCACATGAGACCCAGTACTTC. Protein product: CASSEWAVRSHETQYF.

This clonotype was seen only a few times. This rearrangement joins TRBV12-3 or TRBV12-4 to TRBJ2-1, with D maybe TRBD2 (7 bases). CDR3 length: 14 amino acids. Trimming removed 3 bases at V and 6 bases at J, with 12 bases between. The CDR3, as DNA: TGTGCCAGCAGTTTCGGGGGGCTCATCAATGAGCAGTTCTTC. Translating gives CASSFGGLINEQFF.

This clonotype was recorded at least ten times. The chain couples TRBV28 to TRBJ2-1, with 8 bases lining up with TRBD2. V lost 5 bases, J lost 9 bases, and 9 bases stayed unmatched. This CDR3 has 14 residues. Germline V gives CDR1 MDHEN, CDR2 SYDVKM. Here the CDR3 reads CASSTPGGDGEQFF. The DNA of the CDR3 is TGTGCCAGCAGTACCCCGGGAGGGGATGGTGAGCAGTTCTTC. Drawing the rest from reference TRBV28 and TRBJ2-1, the complete variable domain is DVKVTQSSRYLVKRTGEKVFLECVQDMDHENMFWYRQDPGLGLRLIYFSYDVKMKEKGDIPEGYSVSREKKERFSLILESASTNQTSMYLCASSTPGGDGEQFFGPGTRLTVL.

The rearrangement uses TRBV7-9 and TRBJ1-6; maybe TRBD1 (5 bases). Germline V gives CDR1 SEHNR, CDR2 FQNEAQ (reference sequence). The V end was cut by 7 bases, the J end by 7 bases, with 14 bases between. The CDR3 is 14 residues long. The CDR3 is CASNIDSPNSPLHF. Written as DNA, the CDR3 is TGTGCCAGCAACATAGACAGTCCAAATTCACCCCTCCACTTT.

The chain is built from TRBV27 and TRBJ2-3, with D possibly matching TRBD2 (6 bases). Germline CDR1 and CDR2: MNHEY and SMNVEV (reference sequence). There are 17 residues in the CDR3. V was cut by 8 bases and J by 0 bases, with 21 bases left in between. CDR3 protein: CASHTSPPGLSTDTQYF. CDR3 coding DNA: TGTGCCAGCCACACCTCTCCGCCGGGACTCAGCACAGATACGCAGTATTTT.

This clonotype has just a few counts. This chain uses TRBV27 with TRBJ1-2, with TRBD1 identical over 11 bases. With 6 bases clipped from V and 3 bases from J, the junction kept 3 bases outside the gene matches. CDR3 length: 14 residues. The germline gives CDR1 MNHEY, CDR2 SMNVEV (reference sequence). The CDR3 nucleotides are TGTGCCAGCAGCCGGGACAGGGGGTACTATGGCTACACCTTC. This sequence encodes CASSRDRGYYGYTF.

The chain has TRBV4-1 and TRBJ1-5; D unresolved. The CDR3 extends over 13 amino acids. The germline V and J ends were trimmed by 2 bases and 1 base, with 3 bases remaining between them. The germline gives CDR1 MGHRA, CDR2 YSYEKL. The CDR3 loop reads CASSQPSNQPQHF. The CDR3, as DNA: TGCGCCAGCAGCCAACCCAGCAATCAGCCCCAGCATTTT.

This clonotype was recorded many times. J is TRBJ2-7 and V is TRBV7-6; D is unclear. The CDR3 consists of 15 residues. Germline CDR1 is SGHVS and CDR2 is FNYEAQ. V was pared by 5 bases and J by 2 bases, with 16 bases between. The CDR3 sequence: CASSRELGSPYEQYF. The CDR3 DNA reads TGTGCCAGCAGCAGAGAGTTGGGTAGTCCCTACGAGCAGTACTTC.

V gene TRBV6-2 or TRBV6-3 combines with J gene TRBJ2-1, with 8 bases lining up with TRBD2. V trimming: 7 bases; J trimming: 8 bases; junction bases outside the gene matches: 10. Germline lookup yields CDR1 MNHEY and CDR2 SVGEGT. The CDR3 loop spans 14 amino acids. The CDR3 DNA reads TGTGCCAGCACCCTCAGCGGGGGTAAGGATGAGCAGTTCTTC. As protein: CASTLSGGKDEQFF.

The rearrangement joins TRBV27 to TRBJ1-2, with 8 bases identical to TRBD1. With 4 bases clipped from V and 9 bases from J, the junction kept 7 bases outside the gene matches. The CDR3 spans 13 residues. Germline CDR1 and CDR2: MNHEY and SMNVEV (reference sequence). The CDR3 coding sequence is TGTGCCAGCAGTTATCGGACAGGGAGAAGCTACACCTTC. Its translation is CASSYRTGRSYTF.